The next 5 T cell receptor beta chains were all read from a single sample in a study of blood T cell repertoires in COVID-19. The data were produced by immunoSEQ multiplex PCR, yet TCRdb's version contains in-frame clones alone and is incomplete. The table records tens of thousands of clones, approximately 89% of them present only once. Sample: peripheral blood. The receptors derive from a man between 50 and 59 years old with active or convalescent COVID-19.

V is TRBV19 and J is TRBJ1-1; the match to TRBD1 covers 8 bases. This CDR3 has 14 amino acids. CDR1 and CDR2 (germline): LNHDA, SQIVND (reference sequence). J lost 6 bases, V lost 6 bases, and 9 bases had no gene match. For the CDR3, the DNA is TGTGCCAGTAGCTTTCAGGGGGCGTTTTCTGAAGCTTTCTTT. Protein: CASSFQGAFSEAFF.

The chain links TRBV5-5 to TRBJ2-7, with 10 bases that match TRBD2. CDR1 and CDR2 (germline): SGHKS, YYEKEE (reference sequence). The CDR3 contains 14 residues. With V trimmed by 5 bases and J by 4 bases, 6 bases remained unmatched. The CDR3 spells CASRRGLASYEQYF. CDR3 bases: TGTGCCAGCAGGCGGGGACTAGCGAGTTACGAGCAGTACTTC.

CDR3 residues: CASSLGQGATEAFF. For the CDR3, the DNA is TGTGCCAGCAGCCTCGGACAGGGTGCCACTGAAGCTTTCTTT. The V and J genes are TRBV28 and TRBJ1-1, with 8 bases that match TRBD1. Germline CDR1 and CDR2: MDHEN and SYDVKM. The CDR3 runs 14 residues. The V gene end was trimmed by 6 bases and the J gene end by 4 bases; junction bases not matched to a gene: 7.

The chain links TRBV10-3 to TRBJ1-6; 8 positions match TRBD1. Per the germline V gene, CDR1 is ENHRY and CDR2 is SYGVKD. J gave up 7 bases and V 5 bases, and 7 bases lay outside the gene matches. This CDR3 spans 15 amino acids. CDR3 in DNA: TGTGCCATCAGTTCAGGACAGGGCGAAAATTCACCCCTCCACTTT. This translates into CAISSGQGENSPLHF.

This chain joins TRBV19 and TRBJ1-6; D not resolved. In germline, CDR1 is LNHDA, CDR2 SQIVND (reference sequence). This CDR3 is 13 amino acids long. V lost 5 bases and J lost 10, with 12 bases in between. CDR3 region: CASSADWSSPLHF. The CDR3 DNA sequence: TGTGCCAGTAGTGCAGACTGGTCATCACCCCTCCACTTT.